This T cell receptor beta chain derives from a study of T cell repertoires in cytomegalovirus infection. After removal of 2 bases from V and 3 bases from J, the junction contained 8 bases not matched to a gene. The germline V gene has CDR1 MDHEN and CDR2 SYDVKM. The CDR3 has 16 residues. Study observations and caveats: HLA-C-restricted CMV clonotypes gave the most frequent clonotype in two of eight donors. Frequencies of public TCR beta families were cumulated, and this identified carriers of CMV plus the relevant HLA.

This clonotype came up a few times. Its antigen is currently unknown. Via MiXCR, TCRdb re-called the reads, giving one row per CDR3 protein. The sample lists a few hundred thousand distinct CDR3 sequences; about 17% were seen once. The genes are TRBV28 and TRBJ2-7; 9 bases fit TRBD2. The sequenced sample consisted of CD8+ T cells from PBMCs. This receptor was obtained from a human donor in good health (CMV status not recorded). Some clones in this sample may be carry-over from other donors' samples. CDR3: CASSLKIGTSIYEQYF. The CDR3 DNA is TGTGCCAGCAGTTTAAAAATTGGGACTAGCATCTACGAGCAGTACTTC. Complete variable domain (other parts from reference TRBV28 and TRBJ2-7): DVKVTQSSRYLVKRTGEKVFLECVQDMDHENMFWYRQDPGLGLRLIYFSYDVKMKEKGDIPEGYSVSREKKERFSLILESASTNQTSMYLCASSLKIGTSIYEQYFGPGTRLTVT.